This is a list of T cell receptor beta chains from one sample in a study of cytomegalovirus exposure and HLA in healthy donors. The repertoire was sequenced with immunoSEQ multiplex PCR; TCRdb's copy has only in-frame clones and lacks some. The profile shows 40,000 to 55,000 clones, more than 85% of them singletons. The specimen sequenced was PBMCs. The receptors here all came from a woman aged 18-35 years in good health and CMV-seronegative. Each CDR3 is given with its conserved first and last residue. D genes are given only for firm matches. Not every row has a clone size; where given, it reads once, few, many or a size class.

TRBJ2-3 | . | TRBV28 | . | TGTGCCAGCAGTTCTACCGATACGCAGTATTTT | CASSSTDTQYF
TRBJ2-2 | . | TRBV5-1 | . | TGCGCCAGCAGCTACGGGAGCGAACTGTTTTTT | CASSYGSELFF
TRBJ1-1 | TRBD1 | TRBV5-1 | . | TGCGCCAGCAGCACGACAGGGGGAGCGATTGAAGCTTTCTTT | CASSTTGGAIEAFF
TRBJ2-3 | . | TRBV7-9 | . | TGTGCCAGCAGCTTCAGCGGCACAGATACGCAGTATTTT | CASSFSGTDTQYF
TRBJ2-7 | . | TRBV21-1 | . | TGTGCCAGCAGCAAAGCTGCCGGGTCAGACTACGAGCAGTACTTC | CASSKAAGSDYEQYF
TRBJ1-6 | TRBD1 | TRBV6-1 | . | TGTGCCAGCAGCCCGACAGGGGAGAATTCACCCCTCCACTTT | CASSPTGENSPLHF
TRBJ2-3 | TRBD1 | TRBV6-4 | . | TGTGCCAGCAGTCCATCCGGGACAGGGGGCACAGATACGCAGTATTTT | CASSPSGTGGTDTQYF
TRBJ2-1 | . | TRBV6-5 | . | TGTGCCAGCAGTTATATGAGGGGGACATACAATGAGCAGTTCTTC | CASSYMRGTYNEQFF
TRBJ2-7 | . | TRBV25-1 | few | TGTGCCAGCAGTGAATCGGCAGGGGAAGTTCACGAGCAGTACTTC | CASSESAGEVHEQYF
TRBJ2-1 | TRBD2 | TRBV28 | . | TGTGCCATCCAGCGGGAGGGGGCACTGTACAATGAGCAGTTCTTC | CAIQREGALYNEQFF
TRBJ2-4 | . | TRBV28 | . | TGTGCCAGCAGTTGGGGGGAGGTAGCCAAAAACATTCAGTACTTC | CASSWGEVAKNIQYF
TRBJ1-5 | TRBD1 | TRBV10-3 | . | TGTGCCATCAGTGAGTCAGGGACAGCGAGCAATCAGCCCCAGCATTTT | CAISESGTASNQPQHF
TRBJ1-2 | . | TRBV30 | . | TGTGCCTGGAGTGTCAGTGGGGGGATCTATGGCTACACCTTC | CAWSVSGGIYGYTF
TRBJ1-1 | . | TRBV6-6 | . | TGTGCCAGCAGTTACCCCTCGGGGGGCACTGAAGCTTTCTTT | CASSYPSGGTEAFF
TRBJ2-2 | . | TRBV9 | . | TGTGCCAGCAGCGTAGGGGCGGGGCGGGGCACCGGGGAGCTGTTTTTT | CASSVGAGRGTGELFF
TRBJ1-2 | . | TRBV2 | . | TGTGCCAGCAGTGAGTCTGGCAGTGATGGCTACACCTTC | CASSESGSDGYTF
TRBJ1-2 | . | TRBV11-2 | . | TGTGCCAGCAGCTTAGAGGGGAGGCGGTATGGCTACACCTTC | CASSLEGRRYGYTF
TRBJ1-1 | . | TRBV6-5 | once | TGTGCCAGCAGACAAACAGGCGCTGAAGCTTTCTTT | CASRQTGAEAFF
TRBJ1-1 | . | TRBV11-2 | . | TGTGCCAGCAGCTTAGGGGGGCGGAACACTGAAGCTTTCTTT | CASSLGGRNTEAFF
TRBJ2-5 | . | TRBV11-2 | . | TGTGCCAGCAGCCCCCGGACTGAAATTCAAGAGACCCAGTACTTC | CASSPRTEIQETQYF
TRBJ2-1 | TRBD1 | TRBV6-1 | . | TGTGCCAGCAGTGAAGTGGGGACAGGGCTCTATGAGCAGTTCTTC | CASSEVGTGLYEQFF
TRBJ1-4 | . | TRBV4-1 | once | TGCGCCAGCAGCCAAGGAGGCGGGGTCAGTAGGACTAATGAAAAACTGTTTTTT | CASSQGGGVSRTNEKLFF
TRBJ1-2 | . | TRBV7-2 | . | TGTGCCAGCAGCTTTCAGGGGTTGGATGGCTACACCTTC | CASSFQGLDGYTF
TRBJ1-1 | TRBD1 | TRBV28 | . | TGTGCCAGCACTTTGCAGGGGGCGCCGAGCACTGAAGCTTTCTTT | CASTLQGAPSTEAFF
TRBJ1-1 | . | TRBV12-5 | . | TGTGCTAGTGGTTCCCAGGGGAGGAACACTGAAGCTTTCTTT | CASGSQGRNTEAFF
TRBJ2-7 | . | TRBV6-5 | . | TGTGCCAGTTCAAATACAGGGACCTACGAGCAGTACTTC | CASSNTGTYEQYF
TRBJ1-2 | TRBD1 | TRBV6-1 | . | TGTGCCAGCACCGGTCGGGACAGGGGCCTCTATGGCTACACCTTC | CASTGRDRGLYGYTF
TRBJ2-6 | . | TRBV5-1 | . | TGCGCCAGCAGTCCGGCAGGCCCCTCTGGGGCCAACGTCCTGACTTTC | CASSPAGPSGANVLTF
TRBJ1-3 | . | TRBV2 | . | TGTGCCAGCAGTCCCTTGACAGCTCCAATTTCTGGAAACACCATATATTTT | CASSPLTAPISGNTIYF
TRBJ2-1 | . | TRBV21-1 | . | TGTGCCAGCAGCAAAGTGGGGCTGAGCGGGAGTAAGGAAAATGAGCAGTTCTTC | CASSKVGLSGSKENEQFF
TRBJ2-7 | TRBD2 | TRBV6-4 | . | TGTGCCAGCAGCTCCGGGGGGGCTGGGAGCGAGCAGTACTTC | CASSSGGAGSEQYF
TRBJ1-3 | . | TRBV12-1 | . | TGTGCCAGCAGCACAGGACAGGCCAGCTCTGGAAACACCATATATTTT | CASSTGQASSGNTIYF
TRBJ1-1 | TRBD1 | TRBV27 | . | TGTGCCAGCAGGCGGGACAGGGGAAACCAAGCTTTCTTT | CASRRDRGNQAFF
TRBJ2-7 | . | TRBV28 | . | TGTGCCAGCAGTTGGACAGCCCTGGGGGAGCAGTACTTC | CASSWTALGEQYF
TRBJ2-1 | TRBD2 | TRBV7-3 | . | TGTGCCAGCAGCTTAACCGTTACTAGCGGTTACAATGAGCAGTTCTTC | CASSLTVTSGYNEQFF
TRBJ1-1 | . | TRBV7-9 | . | TGTGCCAGCAGCTACAAGGGGAAGGACACTGAAGCTTTCTTT | CASSYKGKDTEAFF
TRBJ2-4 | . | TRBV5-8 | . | TGTGCCAGCAGCTTGACGACAGACAATCTACTAGCCAAAAACATTCAGTACTTC | CASSLTTDNLLAKNIQYF
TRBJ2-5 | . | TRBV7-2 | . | TGTGCCAGCAGCCCAGGAGCAGGCAGGGCAGAGACCCAGTACTTC | CASSPGAGRAETQYF
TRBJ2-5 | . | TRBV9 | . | TGTGCCAGCAGCGTAGGAGAAGTGAAGCAGACCCAGTACTTC | CASSVGEVKQTQYF
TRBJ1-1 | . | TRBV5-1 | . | TGCGCCAGCAGCATCAAAGCGAAATCCATGAACACTGAAGCTTTCTTT | CASSIKAKSMNTEAFF
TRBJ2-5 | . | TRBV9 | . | TGTGCCAGCAGCGTAGACCAGTACCAAGAGACCCAGTACTTC | CASSVDQYQETQYF
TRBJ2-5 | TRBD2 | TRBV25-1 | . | TGTGCCAGCAGTGCCCCGACTAGCCTCTACCTCCAAGAGACCCAGTACTTC | CASSAPTSLYLQETQYF
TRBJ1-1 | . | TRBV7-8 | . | TGTGCCAGCAGCCATAAGACAGGCACTGAAGCTTTCTTT | CASSHKTGTEAFF
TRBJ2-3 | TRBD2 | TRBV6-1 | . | TGTGCCAGCAGTGAAAGGGCGGGAGTAGATACGCAGTATTTT | CASSERAGVDTQYF
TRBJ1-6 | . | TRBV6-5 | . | TGTGCCAGCAGTTCCCGCGCCTATAATTCACCCCTCCACTTT | CASSSRAYNSPLHF
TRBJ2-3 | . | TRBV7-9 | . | TGTGCCAGCAGCAATAACGTGGCTAGCGTTAAAGATACGCAGTATTTT | CASSNNVASVKDTQYF
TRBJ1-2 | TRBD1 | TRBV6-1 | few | TGTGCCAGCAGTGAAGTTAGTTTGGGGACAGGGAGTTATGGCTACACCTTC | CASSEVSLGTGSYGYTF
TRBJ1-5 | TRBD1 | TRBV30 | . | TGTGCCTGGAGTGTAGGTCAGGGGGATCAGCCCCAGCATTTT | CAWSVGQGDQPQHF
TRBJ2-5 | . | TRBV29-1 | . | TGCAGCGTTGAAACGAGCACAGAGACCCAGTACTTC | CSVETSTETQYF